The clone carrying this TCR beta chain was counted many times. The antigen is not known. The data were taken from a study of identical twins. Broader study findings: With beta out-of-frame sequences, excess sharing by twins was weaker. High-abundance cord blood beta clonotypes had fewer insertions; memory repertoires showed none. Models, which agreed with sharing between unrelated individuals, nonetheless underestimated the out-of-frame TCR alpha sharing seen in monozygotic twins.

Via MiXCR, TCRdb re-called the 5' RACE reads, giving one row per CDR3 protein. Here the sample spans some 630,000 distinct CDR3 sequences, about 7.6% being singletons. CDR3 length: 15 amino acids. CDR1 is SNHLY and CDR2 is FYNNEI in the germline V gene. V shed 3 bases, J shed 4 bases, and the junction held 4 bases outside the gene matches. This sample also belongs to another study, concerning yellow fever vaccine responses in identical twins. That paper states: The authors reported partly convergent, partly personalized vaccine responses in identical twins.

Material for sequencing was PBMCs. The rearrangement joins TRBV2 to TRBJ1-4, with 8 bases identical to TRBD1. The sequence was obtained from a woman under 30 in good health. The CDR3 DNA reads as TGTGCCAGCAGTGATTCGACAGGGGTTAATGAAAAACTGTTTTTT. Its translation is CASSDSTGVNEKLFF.